Presented here are 11 T cell receptor beta chains from one specimen sequenced in a study of cytomegalovirus exposure and HLA in healthy donors. The repertoire was sequenced with immunoSEQ multiplex PCR; TCRdb's copy has only in-frame clones and lacks some. Among more than 50,000 clones, 75% to 95% were seen once, and the ten largest hold approximately 2%. The sample comprised PBMCs. These receptors all come from a woman in her 30s in good health and CMV-seronegative.

The chain combines TRBV6-1 with TRBJ2-1; no definite D call. The CDR3 covers 15 residues. Germline CDR1 reads MNHNS; CDR2 reads SASEGT. With 6 bases removed from V and 0 bases from J, the gap between germline ends came to 12 bases. In DNA form, the CDR3 reads TGTGCCAGCAGAAGAGGAGCTAGCTCCTACAATGAGCAGTTCTTC. Its protein product is CASRRGASSYNEQFF.

V usage is TRBV18 and J usage is TRBJ2-4; 8 bases map to TRBD2. Trimming took 4 bases from V and 2 from J; bases not matched to a gene: 4. CDR1 and CDR2 from the germline V gene are KGHSH and LQKENI. The CDR3 runs 15 residues. The CDR3 loop is CASSLSGGTKNIQYF. As DNA, the CDR3 is TGTGCCAGCTCACTGTCGGGAGGGACCAAAAACATTCAGTACTTC.

The rearrangement uses TRBV5-1 and TRBJ1-1; D is undetermined. The CDR3 sequence is 13 residues long. From germline, CDR1 is SGHRS and CDR2 YFSETQ. With 2 bases removed from V and 1 base from J, the gap between germline ends came to 6 bases. The CDR3 loop reads CASSLEGNTEAFF. The DNA of the CDR3 is TGCGCCAGCAGCTTAGAGGGGAACACTGAAGCTTTCTTT.

This sequence joins TRBV9 and TRBJ2-1, with TRBD2 matching 7 bases. CDR3 length: 17 residues. V was clipped by 3 bases and J by 7 bases; unmatched bases: 16. Germline CDR1 reads SGDLS; CDR2 reads YYNGEE. Here the CDR3 DNA reads TGTGCCAGCAGCGAGACCAACAAAAGACTAGCCCTTAATGAGCAGTTCTTC. Its protein product is CASSETNKRLALNEQFF.

This clone was detected only once. One end of the junction does not line up with germline, which may come from a read error. The chain joins TRBV7-7 to TRBJ2-1; TRBD2 agrees at 15 bases. Germline V CDR1 and CDR2: SSHAT, FNYEAQ (reference sequence). The CDR3 consists of 20 residues. The CDR3 DNA reads as TGTGCTAGCAGTTCCCCGGGACTAGCGGGAGGACCTAGCTCCTACAATGAGCAGTTCTTC. Amino acid sequence: CASSSPGLAGGPSSYNEQFF.

The chain combines TRBV6-4 with TRBJ2-3; 7 bases agree with TRBD2. From germline, CDR1 is MRHNA and CDR2 SNTAGT. V shed 6 bases, J shed 5 bases, and the junction held 11 bases outside the gene matches. The CDR3 consists of 15 residues. The CDR3 reads CASRVNTGGRDTQYF. DNA of the CDR3: TGTGCCAGCAGGGTTAATACGGGGGGTAGAGATACGCAGTATTTT.

This chain joins TRBV7-9 and TRBJ1-2; D unresolved. The V and J ends lost 2 bases and 8 bases respectively, with 21 bases between them. Germline values: CDR1 SEHNR, CDR2 FQNEAQ (reference sequence). The CDR3 is 16 residues long. CDR3 protein: CASSLIRNSLSGGYTF. CDR3 nucleotide sequence: TGTGCCAGCAGCTTAATAAGGAACAGTTTGTCGGGAGGCTACACCTTC. The whole variable domain, filled in from reference TRBV7-9 and TRBJ1-2, reads DTGVSQNPRHKITKRGQNVTFRCDPISEHNRLYWYRQTLGQGPEFLTYFQNEAQLEKSRLLSDRFSAERPKGSFSTLEIQRTEQGDSAMYLCASSLIRNSLSGGYTFGSGTRLTVV.

The rearrangement links TRBV29-1 to TRBJ1-2, with 8 nucleotides matching TRBD1. There are 13 residues in the CDR3. V trimming: 4 bases; J trimming: 2 bases; junction bases outside the gene matches: 3. Per germline, CDR1 SQVTM and CDR2 ANQGSEA. CDR3 protein: CSVVSGGNYGYTF. The DNA of the CDR3 is TGCAGCGTTGTGTCAGGGGGCAACTATGGCTACACCTTC.

The chain recombines TRBV7-9 with TRBJ2-7; 7 nucleotides align to TRBD2. The CDR3 spans 12 residues. The J segment lost 10 bases and the V segment lost 5 bases, leaving 8 bases of the junction unmatched. In germline, CDR1 is SEHNR, CDR2 FQNEAQ (reference sequence). DNA of the CDR3: TGTGCCAGCAGCATGGACCCGGGAGGTCAGTACTTC. Its protein product is CASSMDPGGQYF.

The chain joins TRBV2 to TRBJ2-2; D is ambiguous. This CDR3 is built from 13 residues. Trimming took 5 bases from V and 0 from J, leaving 4 bases between them. Per the germline V gene, CDR1 is SNHLY and CDR2 is FYNNEI. This CDR3 is CASSPTNTGELFF. Written as DNA, the CDR3 is TGTGCCAGCAGTCCTACGAACACCGGGGAGCTGTTTTTT.

This clone has only one observation. The V call is TRBV28, the J call TRBJ2-1, with 8 bases aligning to TRBD1. Germline V gene lookup returns CDR1 MDHEN and CDR2 SYDVKM. The V segment lost 5 bases and the J segment 8 bases; nucleotides outside the gene matches: 11. The CDR3 totals 15 residues. The CDR3 loop is CASSPAGGASDEQFF. The CDR3 coding sequence is TGTGCCAGCAGTCCCGCAGGGGGCGCAAGTGATGAGCAGTTCTTC.